The 5 T cell receptor beta chains below come from one sample, sequenced in a study of prognosis after radiotherapy for stage I lung cancer. TCR beta CDR3 amplification from genomic DNA was performed by two-round multiplex PCR. Every TRBV and TRBJ gene had its own specific primer in first-round PCR. TCRdb re-derived calls from the multiplex PCR reads in MiXCR, one entry per CDR3 protein. The sample holds roughly 30,000 distinct CDR3 sequences; approximately 44% are singletons and the top ten take less than 40%. This specimen was PBMCs, taken before or after stereotactic body radiation therapy (not recorded which). The receptors were sampled from a donor over 45 with non-small cell lung cancer.

Many counts were recorded for this clonotype. V usage is TRBV6-1 and J usage is TRBJ1-1; D gene unclear. V was pared by 4 bases and J by 1 base, with 10 bases between. The CDR3 loop spans 14 amino acids. Germline lookup yields CDR1 MNHNS and CDR2 SASEGT. The CDR3 DNA reads TGTGCCAGCAGTGGGGGATGGCAGAACACTGAAGCTTTCTTT. Amino acid sequence: CASSGGWQNTEAFF.

In this sample, this clonotype turned up many times. The chain uses TRBV5-8 and TRBJ2-3; 16 bases fit TRBD2. The V and J ends lost 3 bases and 4 bases, in that order; junction bases with no gene match: 2. The CDR3 totals 16 residues. Germline CDR1 and CDR2: SGHTS and YDEGEE. This CDR3 is CASSWGTSGRADTQYF. Written as DNA, the CDR3 is TGTGCCAGCAGCTGGGGGACTAGCGGGAGGGCAGATACGCAGTATTTT. The full variable domain, its missing parts supplied by reference TRBV5-8 and TRBJ2-3, is EAGVTQSPTHLIKTRGQQATLRCSPISGHTSVYWYQQALGLGLQFLLWYDEGEERNRGNFPPRFSGRQFPNYSSELNVNALELEDSALYLCASSWGTSGRADTQYFGPGTRLTVL.

This clonotype turned up a few times. A much larger clone lies a single base off, so this may be a read error. This chain uses TRBV5-1 with TRBJ2-3; D not resolved. The CDR3 spans 13 residues. Trimming took 4 bases from V and 5 from J, leaving 11 bases between them. The germline V gene encodes CDR1 SGHRS and CDR2 YFSETQ. CDR3: CASSPSRGDTQYF. The DNA of the CDR3 is TGCGCCAGCAGCCCAAGTAGAGGAGATACGCAGTATTTT.

CDR3 region: CASSYYGVGLAGVNTGELFF. CDR3 nucleotides: TGTGCCAGCAGTTACTACGGTGTGGGACTAGCGGGGGTAAACACCGGGGAGCTGTTTTTT. This chain connects TRBV6-2 or TRBV6-3 to TRBJ2-2, with 14 bases that match TRBD2. Germline V lookup: CDR1 MNHEY, CDR2 SVGEGT. This CDR3 has 20 residues. The V and J ends lost 1 base and 2 bases, in that order; junction bases with no gene match: 9.

The chain has TRBV6-1 and TRBJ1-4; D might be TRBD1 (6 bases). Per the germline V gene, CDR1 is MNHNS and CDR2 is SASEGT. V lost 10 bases, J lost 6 bases, and 18 bases lay in between. This CDR3 has 14 amino acids. In DNA form, the CDR3 reads TGTGCCAACAGCCGACTAGGGGGGGATGAAAAACTGTTTTTT. It specifies CANSRLGGDEKLFF.